The rows below give T cell receptor beta chains drawn from one sample of a study of blood T cells in healthy people across ages. TCRdb re-called the 5' RACE reads through MiXCR, storing one row per CDR3 protein. The table lists 1.5 million to 2 million distinct CDR3 sequences, 49% of them singletons. The source material was blood. Receptors originate from a woman aged 40 to 49 in good health. The CDR3 runs from the conserved cysteine through the conserved F or W. D genes are given only for firm matches. Some rows have no size entry. The others give once, few or many, or a class for an expanded clone.

clone_size: NA
d_call: TRBD2
v_call: TRBV20-1
j_call: TRBJ2-7
cdr3_nt: TGCAGTGCTAGAGATATAGCGGGGGTTCTCTACGAGCAGTACTTC
cdr3_aa: CSARDIAGVLYEQYF

clone_size: few
d_call: NA
v_call: TRBV20-1
j_call: TRBJ2-5
cdr3_nt: TGCAGTGCTCCCGAATTCCAAGAGACCCAGTACTTC
cdr3_aa: CSAPEFQETQYF

clone_size: NA
d_call: NA
v_call: TRBV6-2/TRBV6-3
j_call: TRBJ2-7
cdr3_nt: TGTGCCAGCAGTCCGACAGTAAGATCCTACGAGCAGTACTTC
cdr3_aa: CASSPTVRSYEQYF

clone_size: few
d_call: TRBD2
v_call: TRBV6-2/TRBV6-3
j_call: TRBJ2-7
cdr3_nt: TGTGCCAGCAGTTACAACCCACGGGGGGGCCAGGACGAGCAGTACTTC
cdr3_aa: CASSYNPRGGQDEQYF

clone_size: NA
d_call: NA
v_call: TRBV7-2
j_call: TRBJ1-6
cdr3_nt: TGTGCCAGCAGCTTAGGCGAGGGGTATTCACCCCTCCACTTT
cdr3_aa: CASSLGEGYSPLHF

clone_size: NA
d_call: NA
v_call: TRBV20-1
j_call: TRBJ1-6
cdr3_nt: TGCAGTGCTAGGGGGGCCGTTTATAATTCACCCCTCCACTTT
cdr3_aa: CSARGAVYNSPLHF

clone_size: NA
d_call: NA
v_call: TRBV29-1
j_call: TRBJ2-5
cdr3_nt: TGCAGCGTCAGAAACAACAATGAGCAGTACTTC
cdr3_aa: CSVRNNNEQYF

clone_size: NA
d_call: NA
v_call: TRBV20-1
j_call: TRBJ2-1
cdr3_nt: TGCAATGTTGGGAGATCTACTCATGAGCGGTTCTTC
cdr3_aa: CNVGRSTHERFF

clone_size: NA
d_call: NA
v_call: TRBV20-1
j_call: TRBJ2-3
cdr3_nt: TGCAGTGCTAGAAGACAGCCTAGCACAGATACGCAGTATTTT
cdr3_aa: CSARRQPSTDTQYF

clone_size: NA
d_call: NA
v_call: TRBV7-9
j_call: TRBJ1-4
cdr3_nt: TGTGCCAGCAGCTTAAATGACCTTGAAAAACTGTTTTTT
cdr3_aa: CASSLNDLEKLFF

clone_size: NA
d_call: NA
v_call: TRBV20-1
j_call: TRBJ1-4
cdr3_nt: TGCAGTGCTAGAGTGAACCGACCAAGTGAAAAACTGTTTTTT
cdr3_aa: CSARVNRPSEKLFF

clone_size: NA
d_call: NA
v_call: TRBV29-1
j_call: TRBJ2-1
cdr3_nt: TGCAGCGCGGACAAGTACAATGAGCAGTTCTTC
cdr3_aa: CSADKYNEQFF

clone_size: few
d_call: NA
v_call: TRBV6-2/TRBV6-3
j_call: TRBJ2-3
cdr3_nt: TGTGCCAGCAGTTACAGCAGGGTTCATGCAGATACGCAGTATTTT
cdr3_aa: CASSYSRVHADTQYF

clone_size: once
d_call: NA
v_call: TRBV20-1
j_call: TRBJ2-1
cdr3_nt: TGCAGTGCAACGGCCAGCCCGGATGAGCAGTTCTTC
cdr3_aa: CSATASPDEQFF

clone_size: once
d_call: TRBD2
v_call: TRBV15
j_call: TRBJ2-3
cdr3_nt: TGTGCCACCAGCAGAGATCCCCGTGTGGAGGTAGCGGGGGAACGCACAGATACGCAGTATTTT
cdr3_aa: CATSRDPRVEVAGERTDTQYF

clone_size: NA
d_call: TRBD2
v_call: TRBV28
j_call: TRBJ2-5
cdr3_nt: TGTGCCAGCAGTTTATTAAATTGGCTAGCGGGGGGGCCAGAGACCCAGTACTTC
cdr3_aa: CASSLLNWLAGGPETQYF

clone_size: NA
d_call: TRBD1
v_call: TRBV10-3
j_call: TRBJ1-6
cdr3_nt: TGTGCCATCCGCAGCACAGGGGGCGACAATTCACCCCTCCACTTT
cdr3_aa: CAIRSTGGDNSPLHF

clone_size: few
d_call: NA
v_call: TRBV7-9
j_call: TRBJ1-1
cdr3_nt: TGTGCCAGCACTCGAGGGGGGGCCTCTGAAGCTTTCTTT
cdr3_aa: CASTRGGASEAFF

clone_size: NA
d_call: TRBD2
v_call: TRBV3-1
j_call: TRBJ2-1
cdr3_nt: TGTGCCAGCAGACTAGCGGGGGCACTTAATGAGCAGTTCTTC
cdr3_aa: CASRLAGALNEQFF

clone_size: NA
d_call: TRBD2
v_call: TRBV11-2
j_call: TRBJ2-5
cdr3_nt: TGTGCCAGCAGCAGACTAGCTTACCAAGAGACCCAGTACTTC
cdr3_aa: CASSRLAYQETQYF

clone_size: NA
d_call: TRBD1
v_call: TRBV11-1
j_call: TRBJ1-4
cdr3_nt: TGTGCCAGCAGCGTCGACAGGGTCGGAGAAAAACTGTTTTTT
cdr3_aa: CASSVDRVGEKLFF

clone_size: NA
d_call: TRBD2
v_call: TRBV4-1
j_call: TRBJ2-3
cdr3_nt: TGCGCCAGCAGCCAAGTGGCCCCTAGCGGTCGCACAGATACGCAGTATTTT
cdr3_aa: CASSQVAPSGRTDTQYF

clone_size: NA
d_call: TRBD2
v_call: TRBV18
j_call: TRBJ2-7
cdr3_nt: TGTGCCAGCTCAAAAGCGGGGGAATCCTACGAGCAGTACTTC
cdr3_aa: CASSKAGESYEQYF

clone_size: NA
d_call: TRBD2
v_call: TRBV28
j_call: TRBJ2-7
cdr3_nt: TGTGCCAGCAGTTTACAACTAGCGGGGGCCTACGAGCAGTACTTC
cdr3_aa: CASSLQLAGAYEQYF

clone_size: NA
d_call: NA
v_call: TRBV3-1
j_call: TRBJ2-5
cdr3_nt: TGTGCCAGCAGCCCATCCTATGACGGCGGGACCCAGTACTTC
cdr3_aa: CASSPSYDGGTQYF

clone_size: NA
d_call: TRBD1
v_call: TRBV20-1
j_call: TRBJ2-2
cdr3_nt: TGCAGTGCTGGGGACAGGATGAACACCGGGGAGCTGTTTTTT
cdr3_aa: CSAGDRMNTGELFF

clone_size: few
d_call: NA
v_call: TRBV7-2
j_call: TRBJ2-3
cdr3_nt: TGTGCCAGCAGCTTAACGGCCCTCACAGATACGCAGTATTTT
cdr3_aa: CASSLTALTDTQYF

clone_size: NA
d_call: NA
v_call: TRBV6-5
j_call: TRBJ1-1
cdr3_nt: TGTGCCAGCAGTTACTCGCAGATTAGCATGAACACTGAAGCTTTCTTT
cdr3_aa: CASSYSQISMNTEAFF

clone_size: NA
d_call: NA
v_call: TRBV6-2/TRBV6-3
j_call: TRBJ2-7
cdr3_nt: TGTGCCAGCAGTACTGACAGTGAACTGGTCTACGAGCAGTACTTC
cdr3_aa: CASSTDSELVYEQYF

clone_size: NA
d_call: NA
v_call: TRBV20-1
j_call: TRBJ1-5
cdr3_nt: TGCAGTGCTAGGACCCGACAGGGCAATCAGCCCCAGCATTTT
cdr3_aa: CSARTRQGNQPQHF

clone_size: NA
d_call: NA
v_call: TRBV6-6
j_call: TRBJ2-1
cdr3_nt: TGTGCCAGCAGCCCCGTTTCCGAGCAGTTCTTC
cdr3_aa: CASSPVSEQFF

clone_size: NA
d_call: NA
v_call: TRBV7-2
j_call: TRBJ2-6
cdr3_nt: TGTGCCAGCAGTGGGCGGGGACAACAAAAGGGGGCCAACGTCCTGACTTTC
cdr3_aa: CASSGRGQQKGANVLTF

clone_size: NA
d_call: NA
v_call: TRBV15
j_call: TRBJ1-1
cdr3_nt: TGTGCCACCAGCACATCAGCAAACACTGAAGCTTTCTTT
cdr3_aa: CATSTSANTEAFF

clone_size: few
d_call: NA
v_call: TRBV28
j_call: TRBJ2-3
cdr3_nt: TGTGCCAGCTCGGGCCCAGCGGATACGCAGTATTTT
cdr3_aa: CASSGPADTQYF

clone_size: NA
d_call: TRBD2
v_call: TRBV20-1
j_call: TRBJ2-7
cdr3_nt: TGCAGTGCTAGCCCAGACGGGGGGTTCTACAATGAGCAGTACTTC
cdr3_aa: CSASPDGGFYNEQYF

clone_size: NA
d_call: TRBD1
v_call: TRBV15
j_call: TRBJ1-2
cdr3_nt: TGTGCCACCAGCAGAGTGGGTGACAGGGGGGCCAGGGGCTACACCTTC
cdr3_aa: CATSRVGDRGARGYTF

clone_size: few
d_call: TRBD1
v_call: TRBV6-5
j_call: TRBJ1-2
cdr3_nt: TGTGCCACTCGGACAGGGTGCGACACGTGCTACACCTTC
cdr3_aa: CATRTGCDTCYTF

clone_size: NA
d_call: NA
v_call: TRBV28
j_call: TRBJ1-4
cdr3_nt: TGTGCCAGCAGCGTTCCTCCGGGGACCGGGCTGTTTTTT
cdr3_aa: CASSVPPGTGLFF

clone_size: NA
d_call: TRBD1
v_call: TRBV7-2
j_call: TRBJ2-3
cdr3_nt: TGTGCCAGCAGCCGAAGGGCGACAGGGGGCAGGAATACGCAGTATTTT
cdr3_aa: CASSRRATGGRNTQYF

clone_size: NA
d_call: NA
v_call: TRBV20-1
j_call: TRBJ2-1
cdr3_nt: TGCAGTGCTAGATTTACAGGGCCAGGTGAGCAGTTCTTC
cdr3_aa: CSARFTGPGEQFF

clone_size: few
d_call: TRBD2
v_call: TRBV29-1
j_call: TRBJ2-7
cdr3_nt: TGCAGCGCCACGACGGGGGGTTCCCTTACCGAGCAGTACTTC
cdr3_aa: CSATTGGSLTEQYF

clone_size: NA
d_call: NA
v_call: TRBV2
j_call: TRBJ2-5
cdr3_nt: TGTGCCAGCAGACTATCAGACGGTTCGACCCAGTACTTC
cdr3_aa: CASRLSDGSTQYF

clone_size: NA
d_call: NA
v_call: TRBV12-3/TRBV12-4
j_call: TRBJ1-2
cdr3_nt: TGTGCCAGCAGTTTTTCGGGGCAGGGAAACTATGGCTACACCTTC
cdr3_aa: CASSFSGQGNYGYTF

clone_size: few
d_call: TRBD2
v_call: TRBV28
j_call: TRBJ2-7
cdr3_nt: TGTGCCAGCGCACTAGCGTATACCTACGAGCAGTACTTC
cdr3_aa: CASALAYTYEQYF

clone_size: NA
d_call: TRBD1
v_call: TRBV20-1
j_call: TRBJ1-1
cdr3_nt: TGCAGTGCCGTCCGGGACAGGGCCTCTGAAGCTTTCTTT
cdr3_aa: CSAVRDRASEAFF

clone_size: NA
d_call: TRBD1
v_call: TRBV6-6
j_call: TRBJ1-4
cdr3_nt: TGTGCCAGCAGCTACGACAGGGTTGGAAAACTGTTTTTT
cdr3_aa: CASSYDRVGKLFF

clone_size: NA
d_call: NA
v_call: TRBV14
j_call: TRBJ1-2
cdr3_nt: TGTGCCAGCGGCGCAGCTAACTATGGCTACACCTTC
cdr3_aa: CASGAANYGYTF

clone_size: NA
d_call: TRBD2
v_call: TRBV6-2/TRBV6-3
j_call: TRBJ2-5
cdr3_nt: TGTGCCAGCAGTTACGGCGGGGGAGGAGGAGAGACCCAGTACTTC
cdr3_aa: CASSYGGGGGETQYF